These 30 T cell receptor beta chains share one sample of origin, sequenced in a study of T cell changes during pregnancy in multiple sclerosis. Produced via immunoSEQ multiplex PCR; TCRdb's table is partial and in-frame only. The table includes tens of thousands of clones, more than 70% detected once. The sequences come from CD8+ T cells from peripheral blood mononuclear cells, collected in the third trimester of pregnancy. The receptors were gathered from a female donor with multiple sclerosis, enrolled in a pregnancy study.

The chain carries TRBV7-8 and TRBJ2-2, with a tentative D call TRBD2 (6 bases). V dropped 6 bases and J dropped 5 bases, with 13 bases sitting between them. Germline V CDR1 and CDR2: SGHVS, FQNEAQ. CDR3 size: 14 residues. CDR3 nucleotide sequence: TGTGCCAGCAGTCTCCTCCGGGGGACCGGGGAGCTGTTTTTT. This codes for CASSLLRGTGELFF.

This sequence joins TRBV4-3 and TRBJ2-3; D may be TRBD2 (7 bases). The CDR3 consists of 18 residues. Germline assignment: CDR1 LGHNA and CDR2 YSLEER. Trimming pared 1 base from V and 0 bases from J, leaving 17 bases between. The CDR3 region is CASSQARSGGPSTDTQYF. The CDR3 DNA is TGCGCCAGCAGCCAAGCGAGGTCGGGGGGCCCTAGCACAGATACGCAGTATTTT.

The chain uses TRBV6-1 and TRBJ1-5; tentatively, D is TRBD1 (6 bases). Germline CDR1 reads MNHNS; CDR2 reads SASEGT. Trimming left V 1 base short and J 2 bases short, with 9 bases between. The length of the CDR3 is 15 residues. The CDR3 loop is CASSEGAGGNQPQHF. The CDR3 DNA sequence: TGTGCCAGCAGTGAAGGGGCAGGGGGCAATCAGCCCCAGCATTTT.

This clone was recorded once. The chain carries TRBV7-2 and TRBJ2-7, with 13 positions matching TRBD2. Trimming at V came to 5 bases and at J to 3 bases, leaving 7 bases not matched to a gene. CDR3 length equals 16 residues. The germline V gene has CDR1 SGHTA and CDR2 FQGNSA. The CDR3 spells CASSAGLAGFHYEQYF. In nucleotides, the CDR3 is TGTGCCAGCAGCGCGGGACTAGCGGGGTTTCACTACGAGCAGTACTTC.

The chain joins TRBV10-3 to TRBJ2-1; 7 bases fit TRBD2. The CDR3 covers 17 residues. Losses at the gene ends were 0 bases for V and 0 bases for J; bases not matched to a gene: 5. Germline V lookup: CDR1 ENHRY, CDR2 SYGVKD. The chain's CDR3 is CAISESRGTRSYNEQFF. CDR3 bases: TGTGCCATCAGTGAGTCGCGGGGGACTCGCTCCTACAATGAGCAGTTCTTC.

The chain carries TRBV10-3 and TRBJ1-2; 7 bases fit TRBD1. This CDR3 spans 12 amino acids. Germline V gene data show CDR1 as ENHRY and CDR2 as SYGVKD. J was trimmed by 6 bases and V by 4 bases; bases with no gene match: 2. CDR3 region: CAISVGGNGYTF. CDR3 sequence (DNA): TGTGCCATCAGTGTAGGGGGCAATGGCTACACCTTC.

This clone was observed once. The chain joins TRBV9 to TRBJ2-2, with D perhaps TRBD1 (5 bases). This CDR3 comprises 16 residues. Looked up from germline, CDR1 is SGDLS and CDR2 is YYNGEE. The ends were cut back, 0 bases at V and 5 bases at J, with 14 bases in the middle. CDR3 in DNA: TGTGCCAGCAGCGTAGAGAAGGGGCCTTGGACCGGGGAGCTGTTTTTT. Its translation: CASSVEKGPWTGELFF.

J is TRBJ1-5 and V is TRBV4-1; D is perhaps TRBD1 (6 bases). The germline gives CDR1 MGHRA, CDR2 YSYEKL. V was cut by 0 bases and J by 7 bases, with 19 bases left in between. CDR3 length equals 17 residues. CDR3 protein: CASSQDTRGTRWQPQHF. Written as DNA, the CDR3 is TGCGCCAGCAGCCAAGATACGAGGGGGACCCGATGGCAGCCCCAGCATTTT.

This sequence joins TRBV6-1 and TRBJ1-5; 11 bases fit TRBD1. Trimming took 0 bases from V and 9 from J; bases not matched to a gene: 4. This CDR3 contains 15 residues. Germline loops: CDR1 MNHNS, CDR2 SASEGT. CDR3 loop: CASSEAGTGGRPQHF. In DNA, the CDR3 is TGTGCCAGCAGTGAAGCGGGGACAGGGGGGAGGCCCCAGCATTTT.

CDR3 sequence: CASSPGLAGGLEQYF. In nucleotides, the CDR3 is TGTGCCAGCAGCCCCGGACTAGCGGGGGGGCTCGAGCAGTACTTC. The gene calls are TRBV13 and TRBJ2-7; 15 bases match TRBD2. Germline CDR1 reads PRHDT; CDR2 reads FYEKMQ (reference sequence). The CDR3 has 15 amino acids. Germline trimming cut 5 bases from V and 6 bases from J; bases unmatched to any gene: 5.

This clone appeared a few times. The rearrangement joins TRBV29-1 to TRBJ1-1, with D hard to call. The CDR3 length is 12 residues. Germline assignment: CDR1 SQVTM and CDR2 ANQGSEA. V lost 5 bases and J 5 bases, leaving 12 bases between the germline ends. DNA of the CDR3: TGCAGCGTTAAACCGGAGGGAACTGAAGCTTTCTTT. This encodes CSVKPEGTEAFF.

This clone was counted once. The chain couples TRBV27 to TRBJ1-1; D is perhaps TRBD1 (5 bases). CDR1 MNHEY and CDR2 SMNVEV come from the germline V gene (reference sequence). The CDR3 consists of 16 residues. Trimming left V 5 bases short and J 5 bases short, with 21 bases between. CDR3 amino acids: CASSLLRYRGETEAFF. DNA of the CDR3: TGTGCCAGCAGTCTCCTTAGATACCGGGGGGAGACTGAAGCTTTCTTT.

The gene calls are TRBV7-9 and TRBJ2-7; 7 nucleotides line up with TRBD1. The trim removed 4 bases at V and 4 bases at J, leaving 19 bases unmatched. The CDR3 runs 18 residues. Per germline, CDR1 SEHNR and CDR2 FQNEAQ (reference sequence). CDR3 residues: CASSSPMVHRDRNYEQYF. The CDR3 bases are TGTGCCAGCAGCTCACCAATGGTTCACCGGGACAGAAATTACGAGCAGTACTTC. The whole variable domain, remainder taken from reference TRBV7-9 and TRBJ2-7, is DTGVSQNPRHKITKRGQNVTFRCDPISEHNRLYWYRQTLGQGPEFLTYFQNEAQLEKSRLLSDRFSAERPKGSFSTLEIQRTEQGDSAMYLCASSSPMVHRDRNYEQYFGPGTRLTVT.

The chain is built from TRBV9 and TRBJ1-2; D unclear. V was shortened by 1 base and J by 4 bases, with 5 bases between the two germline ends. The CDR3 spans 12 residues. Germline V gives CDR1 SGDLS, CDR2 YYNGEE. The CDR3 reads CASSVSSYGYTF. The CDR3 DNA reads TGTGCCAGCAGCGTATCGAGCTATGGCTACACCTTC. The whole variable domain, remainder taken from reference TRBV9 and TRBJ1-2, is DSGVTQTPKHLITATGQRVTLRCSPRSGDLSVYWYQQSLDQGLQFLIQYYNGEERAKGNILERFSAQQFPDLHSELNLSSLELGDSALYFCASSVSSYGYTFGSGTRLTVV.

The J gene is TRBJ2-2, the V gene TRBV30; tentative D call: TRBD2 (6 bases). The length of the CDR3 is 12 residues. The V end lost 2 bases, the J end lost 6 bases, and 7 bases lay between the germline ends. Germline lookup yields CDR1 GTSNPN and CDR2 SVGIG (reference sequence). The CDR3 here is CAWSWGAGELFF. The CDR3 DNA sequence: TGTGCCTGGAGTTGGGGGGCCGGGGAGCTGTTTTTT.

V is TRBV7-9 and J is TRBJ2-1, with a tentative D call TRBD2 (6 bases). The CDR3 contains 14 residues. V was pared by 9 bases and J by 1 base, with 13 bases between. Germline CDR1 and CDR2: SEHNR and FQNEAQ (reference sequence). This chain's CDR3 is CASGGMHSYNEQFF. The CDR3 DNA is TGTGCCAGTGGGGGGATGCATTCCTACAATGAGCAGTTCTTC. Full variable domain (outside the CDR3, taken from reference TRBV7-9 and TRBJ2-1): DTGVSQNPRHKITKRGQNVTFRCDPISEHNRLYWYRQTLGQGPEFLTYFQNEAQLEKSRLLSDRFSAERPKGSFSTLEIQRTEQGDSAMYLCASGGMHSYNEQFFGPGTRLTVL.

The chain is built from TRBV9 and TRBJ2-5, with D maybe TRBD1 (6 bases). The CDR3 has 15 amino acids. CDR1 is SGDLS and CDR2 is YYNGEE in the germline V gene. V shed 0 bases and J shed 4 bases, with 13 bases lying between them. This chain's CDR3 is CASSVGRGIVETQYF. In DNA, the CDR3 is TGTGCCAGCAGCGTAGGCAGGGGTATAGTAGAGACCCAGTACTTC.

The chain combines TRBV7-9 with TRBJ1-2; D is ambiguous. Germline CDR1 reads SEHNR; CDR2 reads FQNEAQ (reference sequence). The CDR3 runs 11 residues. The ends were cut back, 4 bases at V and 4 bases at J, with 4 bases in the middle. The CDR3 spells CASSSLYGYTF. In nucleotides, the CDR3 is TGTGCCAGCAGCTCCCTCTATGGCTACACCTTC.

Points on this clone: Other nucleotide sequences in the sample specify the same CDR3. V usage is TRBV19 and J usage is TRBJ2-7; tentative D call: TRBD2 (6 bases). Germline V CDR1 and CDR2: LNHDA, SQIVND (reference sequence). The CDR3 consists of 14 residues. V was trimmed by 10 bases and J by 3 bases, leaving 19 bases between them. The CDR3 sequence: CATRARDGFYEQYF. In nucleotides, the CDR3 is TGTGCCACTAGAGCGCGGGACGGGTTCTACGAGCAGTACTTC.

V is TRBV6-5 and J is TRBJ2-7; D perhaps matches TRBD1 (7 bases). The V gene lost 2 bases and the J gene lost 4 bases, with 18 bases spanning the gap. CDR1 is MNHEY, CDR2 SVGAGI, per germline. The CDR3 has 16 residues. CDR3 DNA: TGTGCCAGCAGTTACACCCCGGAGGGGGCACGTTACGAGCAGTACTTC. Translation gives CASSYTPEGARYEQYF.

The chain recombines TRBV21-1 with TRBJ2-2; no check of the table's D call, TRBD1, against the DNA was made. TRBV21-1 is deemed a pseudogene. There are 15 residues in the CDR3. The CDR3 coding sequence is TGTGCCAGCAGCAGAAGAGGGGGCAACACCGGGGAGCTGTTTTTT. Its translation is CASSRRGGNTGELFF.

The chain has TRBV27 and TRBJ2-1; tentative D call: TRBD1 (6 bases). Trimming cost V 5 bases and J 4 bases, with 12 bases left between them. The CDR3 covers 14 residues. The germline V gene encodes CDR1 MNHEY and CDR2 SMNVEV (reference sequence). The CDR3 DNA sequence: TGTGCCAGCAGTAGGGGGAAAGGGTACAATGAGCAGTTCTTC. Translation gives CASSRGKGYNEQFF.

This sequence joins TRBV7-9 and TRBJ2-3; 11 nucleotides match TRBD2. CDR1 and CDR2 (germline): SEHNR, FQNEAQ (reference sequence). V shed 3 bases and J 4 bases; nucleotides not matched to a gene: 3. The CDR3 has 15 amino acids. CDR3 sequence: CASSFLAGGADTQYF. DNA for the CDR3: TGTGCCAGCAGCTTTCTAGCGGGGGGAGCAGATACGCAGTATTTT.

CDR3 region: CAWNEDRTFYYGYTF. Here the CDR3 DNA reads TGTGCCTGGAACGAGGACAGAACATTTTACTATGGCTACACCTTC. The chain links TRBV30 to TRBJ1-2; D perhaps matches TRBD1 (6 bases). The ends were cut back, 4 bases at V and 3 bases at J, with 18 bases in the middle. Germline V gives CDR1 GTSNPN, CDR2 SVGIG (reference sequence). The CDR3 consists of 15 residues.

The rearrangement links TRBV5-5 to TRBJ1-1; possibly TRBD1 for D (6 bases). The germline CDR1 and CDR2 sequences are SGHKS and YYEKEE (reference sequence). V was pared by 4 bases and J by 6 bases, with 22 bases between. The length of the CDR3 is 16 residues. The CDR3 DNA follows: TGTGCCAGCAGCCCCCCGACAGGTTGGGGGATGCCTGAAGCTTTCTTT. Amino acid sequence: CASSPPTGWGMPEAFF.

This rearrangement joins TRBV19 to TRBJ1-1, with D possibly being TRBD1 (6 bases). The CDR3 sequence is 15 residues long. Germline V CDR1 and CDR2: LNHDA, SQIVND (reference sequence). Trimming removed 5 bases at V and 0 bases at J, with 13 bases between. The CDR3 coding sequence is TGTGCCAGTAGTGCCCGGGACACCCTGAACACTGAAGCTTTCTTT. Its protein is CASSARDTLNTEAFF.

The rearrangement links TRBV5-1 to TRBJ2-3; TRBD2 matches 12 bases. V lost 3 bases, J lost 9 bases, and 5 bases stayed unmatched. Germline assignment: CDR1 SGHRS and CDR2 YFSETQ. CDR3 length: 14 amino acids. CDR3 region: CASSWSSGGATQYF. For the CDR3, the DNA is TGCGCCAGCAGCTGGTCTAGCGGGGGGGCGACGCAGTATTTT.

The chain has TRBV4-3 and TRBJ2-3, with TRBD2 matching 8 bases. V lost 2 bases and J lost 6; bases outside the gene matches: 22. Germline CDR1 LGHNA, CDR2 YSLEER. The CDR3 spans 20 residues. The CDR3 here is CASSQKAPFGGGRSGDTQYF. CDR3 nucleotides: TGCGCCAGCAGCCAAAAAGCCCCTTTTGGCGGGGGGAGGAGTGGGGATACGCAGTATTTT.

This chain uses TRBV10-2 with TRBJ2-1; TRBD2 matches 7 bases. The CDR3 spans 13 residues. J lost 7 bases, V lost 1 base, and 1 base had no gene match. Germline-derived CDR1 and CDR2 are WSHSY and SAAADI. In nucleotides, the CDR3 is TGCGCCAGCAGTGAGTGGGGGGGTAATGAGCAGTTCTTC. Protein sequence: CASSEWGGNEQFF.

This chain joins TRBV5-5 and TRBJ1-6; D gene uncertain. V lost 0 bases to trimming and J lost 10 bases, with 11 bases between them. There are 14 residues in the CDR3. In germline, CDR1 is SGHKS, CDR2 YYEKEE (reference sequence). CDR3 nucleotides: TGTGCCAGCAGCTTGGTCGGAAGGAGGTCACCCCTCCACTTT. Translating it yields CASSLVGRRSPLHF.